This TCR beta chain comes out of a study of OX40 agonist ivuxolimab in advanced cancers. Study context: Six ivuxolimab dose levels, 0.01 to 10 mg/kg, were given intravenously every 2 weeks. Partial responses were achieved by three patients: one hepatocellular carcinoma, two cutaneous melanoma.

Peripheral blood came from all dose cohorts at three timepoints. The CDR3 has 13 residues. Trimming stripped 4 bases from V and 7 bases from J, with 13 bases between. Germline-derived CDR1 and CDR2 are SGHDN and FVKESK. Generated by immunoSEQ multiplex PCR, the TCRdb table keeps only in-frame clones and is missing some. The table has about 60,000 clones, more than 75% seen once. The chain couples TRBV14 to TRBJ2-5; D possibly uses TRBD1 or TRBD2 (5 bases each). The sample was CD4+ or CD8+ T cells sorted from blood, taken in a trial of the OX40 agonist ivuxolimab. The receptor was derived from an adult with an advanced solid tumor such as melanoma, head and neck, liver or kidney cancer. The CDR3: CASSLGAVGTQYF. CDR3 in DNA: TGTGCCAGCAGCCTCGGGGCCGTTGGGACCCAGTACTTC.